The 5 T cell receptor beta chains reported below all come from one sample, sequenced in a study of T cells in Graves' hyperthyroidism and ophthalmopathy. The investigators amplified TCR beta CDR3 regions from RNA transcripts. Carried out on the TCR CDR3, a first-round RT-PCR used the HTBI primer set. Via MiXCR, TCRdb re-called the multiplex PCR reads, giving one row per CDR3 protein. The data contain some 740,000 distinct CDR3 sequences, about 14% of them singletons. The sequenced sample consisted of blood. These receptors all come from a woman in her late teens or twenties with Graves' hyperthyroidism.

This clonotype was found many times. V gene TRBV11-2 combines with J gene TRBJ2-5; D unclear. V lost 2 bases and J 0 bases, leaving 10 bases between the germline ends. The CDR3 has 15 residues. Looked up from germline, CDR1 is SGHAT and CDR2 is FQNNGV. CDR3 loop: CASSLTLENQETQYF. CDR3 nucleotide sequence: TGTGCCAGCAGCTTAACCCTGGAAAACCAAGAGACCCAGTACTTC.

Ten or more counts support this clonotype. The CDR3: CASSLTVDRRNEQFF. Written as DNA, the CDR3 is TGTGCCAGCAGCTTAACCGTGGACAGGAGGAATGAGCAGTTCTTC. The chain combines TRBV11-2 with TRBJ2-1; 7 bases line up with TRBD1. V was pared by 2 bases and J by 7 bases, with 8 bases of the junction left unmatched. Germline V CDR1 and CDR2: SGHAT, FQNNGV. The CDR3 loop spans 15 amino acids.

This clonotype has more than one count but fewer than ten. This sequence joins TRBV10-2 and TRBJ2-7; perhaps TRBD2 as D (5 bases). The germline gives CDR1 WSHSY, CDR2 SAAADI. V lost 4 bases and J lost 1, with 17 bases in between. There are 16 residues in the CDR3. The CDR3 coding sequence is TGCGCCAGCAGTGGGGCGGGTGCTGGCGTGTCCTACGAGCAGTACTTC. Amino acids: CASSGAGAGVSYEQYF.

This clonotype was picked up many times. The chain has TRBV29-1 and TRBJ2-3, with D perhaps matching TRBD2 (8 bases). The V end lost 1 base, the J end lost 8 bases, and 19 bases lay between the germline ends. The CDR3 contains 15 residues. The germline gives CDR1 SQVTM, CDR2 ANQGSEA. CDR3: CSVEGTSRGVGTQYF. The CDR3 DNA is TGCAGCGTTGAAGGGACTAGCAGGGGGGTAGGTACGCAGTATTTT.

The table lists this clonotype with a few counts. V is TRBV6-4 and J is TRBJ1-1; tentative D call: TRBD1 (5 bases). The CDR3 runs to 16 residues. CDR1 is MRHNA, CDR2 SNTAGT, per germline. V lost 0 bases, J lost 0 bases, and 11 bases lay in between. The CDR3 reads CASSDSIGGMNTEAFF. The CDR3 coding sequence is TGTGCCAGCAGTGACTCGATCGGGGGTATGAACACTGAAGCTTTCTTT.